These 30 T cell receptor beta chains came from one sample sequenced in a study of T cells in Graves' hyperthyroidism and ophthalmopathy. There were TCR beta CDR3 regions amplified from RNA transcripts. The primer set for the first-round RT-PCR of the TCR CDR3 was HTBI. In TCRdb, the multiplex PCR reads were re-called with MiXCR into one record per CDR3 protein. The sample records about 290,000 distinct CDR3 sequences, roughly an eighth being singletons. The sequenced sample consisted of blood. The source is a woman aged 40 to 49 with Graves' hyperthyroidism.

CDR3 nucleotide sequence: TGTGCCAGCTCACTAGAGGTTTCTCCTACCTACGAGCAGTACTTC. Translated, it gives CASSLEVSPTYEQYF. J is TRBJ2-7 and V is TRBV18; D uncertain. V was cut by 4 bases and J by 2 bases, with 15 bases left in between. The CDR3 runs to 15 residues. Germline-derived CDR1 and CDR2 are KGHSH and LQKENI.

This chain joins TRBV19 and TRBJ2-5; 7 bases line up with TRBD2. This CDR3 has 14 amino acids. J lost 6 bases, V lost 9 bases, and 13 bases had no gene match. The germline gives CDR1 LNHDA, CDR2 SQIVND (reference sequence). The CDR3 sequence: CASSPGGGVQTQYF. DNA for the CDR3: TGTGCCAGCTCTCCCGGCGGGGGAGTACAGACCCAGTACTTC.

The rearrangement joins TRBV7-9 to TRBJ2-7, with a possible D match to TRBD2 (5 bases). Germline V gene sequence: CDR1 SEHNR, CDR2 FQNEAQ (reference sequence). The V and J ends lost 5 bases and 1 base respectively, with 18 bases between them. The CDR3 contains 16 residues. CDR3 region: CASSPRGSVLSYEQYF. Here the CDR3 DNA reads TGTGCCAGCAGCCCCCGGGGTAGCGTCCTATCCTACGAGCAGTACTTC. The complete variable domain, with remaining parts taken from reference TRBV7-9 and TRBJ2-7, reads DTGVSQNPRHKITKRGQNVTFRCDPISEHNRLYWYRQTLGQGPEFLTYFQNEAQLEKSRLLSDRFSAERPKGSFSTLEIQRTEQGDSAMYLCASSPRGSVLSYEQYFGPGTRLTVT.

Ten or more counts support this clonotype. The chain has TRBV5-5 and TRBJ1-6, with TRBD1 matching over 7 bases. Germline loops: CDR1 SGHKS, CDR2 YYEKEE (reference sequence). This CDR3 spans 14 amino acids. Trimming at V came to 4 bases and at J to 7 bases, leaving 5 bases not matched to a gene. This CDR3 reads CASSPDRVNSPLHF. The CDR3 DNA reads TGTGCCAGCAGCCCCGACAGGGTGAATTCACCCCTCCACTTT.

This chain uses TRBV5-4 with TRBJ2-1; either TRBD1 or TRBD2 may fit D (6 bases each). Germline CDR1 SGHNT, CDR2 YYREEE (reference sequence). The CDR3 length is 18 residues. Trimming pared 3 bases from V and 0 bases from J, leaving 19 bases between. The CDR3 loop reads CASSWGLARTSSYNEQFF. CDR3 DNA: TGTGCCAGCAGCTGGGGGCTAGCGCGAACCAGCTCCTACAATGAGCAGTTCTTC.

The chain joins TRBV20-1 to TRBJ2-7; 10 nucleotides match TRBD1. Trimming removed 8 bases from V and 3 bases from J; junction bases left unmatched: 19. Germline CDR1 reads DFQATT; CDR2 reads SNEGSKA (reference sequence). The CDR3 spans 17 residues. CDR3 amino acids: CSTSTQKTGTGDYEQYF. DNA of the CDR3: TGCAGTACCAGCACCCAGAAAACCGGGACAGGGGACTACGAGCAGTACTTC.

The chain couples TRBV4-2 to TRBJ2-5; D is ambiguous. V was cut by 1 base and J by 0 bases, with 9 bases left in between. This CDR3 is 15 amino acids long. Germline CDR1 LGHNA, CDR2 YNFKEQ. CDR3 loop: CASSQAGWDQETQYF. In DNA, the CDR3 is TGTGCCAGCAGCCAAGCCGGATGGGACCAAGAGACCCAGTACTTC.

The V call is TRBV19, the J call TRBJ1-2, with D unclear. Deletions cut 5 bases from V and 7 bases from J, with 20 bases between. The V gene's germline CDR1 is LNHDA and CDR2 SQIVND (reference sequence). The CDR3 covers 15 residues. The CDR3 sequence is CASSSNPDHTAGYTF. CDR3 coding DNA: TGTGCCAGTAGTTCAAACCCGGACCACACGGCTGGCTACACCTTC.

This clonotype has at least ten counts. CDR3 sequence (DNA): TGTGCCAGCAGCTCAAGCGGGAGTGAGACCCAGTACTTC. Protein product: CASSSSGSETQYF. The chain couples TRBV7-9 to TRBJ2-5; 8 nucleotides line up with TRBD2. The junction had 3 bases not matched to a gene; V was cut back by 4 bases and J by 5 bases. The germline V gene encodes CDR1 SEHNR and CDR2 FQNEAQ (reference sequence). CDR3 size: 13 residues.

This clonotype was seen at least ten times. This sequence joins TRBV13 and TRBJ1-1; no clear D gene. V gave up 5 bases and J gave up 0 bases, with 16 bases separating them. The CDR3 runs 16 residues. CDR1 is PRHDT and CDR2 is FYEKMQ in the germline V gene (reference sequence). Written as DNA, the CDR3 is TGTGCCAGCAGCCCACCTACGGGTCAGCTGAACACTGAAGCTTTCTTT. Its translation: CASSPPTGQLNTEAFF.

This clonotype occurred many times. The genes are TRBV11-2 and TRBJ2-7; the D gene is possibly TRBD2 (6 bases). Looked up from germline, CDR1 is SGHAT and CDR2 is FQNNGV. The V and J ends lost 5 bases and 2 bases respectively, with 16 bases between them. The CDR3 is 15 residues long. In DNA, the CDR3 is TGTGCCAGCAGCGTTAACCGGGACTCTCCCTACGAGCAGTACTTC. It is translated as CASSVNRDSPYEQYF.

This clonotype was found many times. This chain joins TRBV6-2 or TRBV6-3 and TRBJ2-5; TRBD1 might be the D (6 bases). The germline V and J ends were trimmed by 0 bases and 5 bases, with 13 bases remaining between them. Germline loops: CDR1 MNHEY, CDR2 SVGEGT. The length of the CDR3 is 15 residues. The CDR3 spells CASSYSISGEETQYF. The CDR3, as DNA: TGTGCCAGCAGTTACTCGATCTCAGGGGAGGAGACCCAGTACTTC.

This clonotype was counted ten times or more. This chain uses TRBV6-1 with TRBJ1-6; 7 nucleotides line up with TRBD1. V shed 6 bases, J shed 7 bases, and the junction held 6 bases outside the gene matches. The CDR3 runs to 14 residues. Germline values: CDR1 MNHNS, CDR2 SASEGT. CDR3 nucleotide sequence: TGTGCCAGCAGGCCGGGACAGCGAAATTCACCCCTCCACTTT. Residues: CASRPGQRNSPLHF.

The V gene is TRBV28, the J gene TRBJ1-5; D is unclear. Looked up from germline, CDR1 is MDHEN and CDR2 is SYDVKM. This CDR3 region has 17 residues. The CDR3 region is CASGHAPYIRSNQPQHF. The CDR3 region has the DNA TGTGCGTCCGGCCACGCCCCTTATATAAGGAGCAATCAGCCCCAGCATTTT. The full variable domain, with the rest looked up from reference TRBV28 and TRBJ1-5, is DVKVTQSSRYLVKRTGEKVFLECVQDMDHENMFWYRQDPGLGLRLIYFSYDVKMKEKGDIPEGYSVSREKKERFSLILESASTNQTSMYLCASGHAPYIRSNQPQHFGDGTRLSIL.

This clonotype was found many times. The chain links TRBV24-1 to TRBJ2-1, with TRBD2 matching over 7 bases. J was trimmed by 7 bases and V by 9 bases; bases with no gene match: 8. CDR1 is KGHDR, CDR2 SFDVKD, per germline. There are 13 residues in the CDR3. The CDR3 sequence: CATRASGSNEQFF. Here the CDR3 DNA reads TGTGCCACCCGAGCTAGCGGCTCAAATGAGCAGTTCTTC.

The sample holds many counts of this clonotype. This sequence joins TRBV12-3 or TRBV12-4 and TRBJ2-5; TRBD2 aligns across 11 bases. The V gene end was trimmed by 0 bases and the J gene end by 5 bases; junction bases not matched to a gene: 5. The CDR3 sequence is 16 residues long. Here the CDR3 reads CASSLASGRAVETQYF. The CDR3 DNA reads as TGTGCCAGCAGTTTAGCTAGCGGGAGGGCCGTTGAGACCCAGTACTTC.

The rearrangement links TRBV7-9 to TRBJ2-5; D is uncertain. CDR1 SEHNR and CDR2 FQNEAQ come from the germline V gene (reference sequence). Trimming left V 1 base short and J 5 bases short, with 11 bases between. The CDR3 runs to 14 residues. The CDR3 spells CASSLEERAETQYF. The CDR3 nucleotides are TGTGCCAGCAGCTTAGAGGAGCGTGCGGAGACCCAGTACTTC.

This clonotype was counted many times. This rearrangement joins TRBV12-3 or TRBV12-4 to TRBJ2-1; a possible D gene is TRBD2 (6 bases). The CDR3 has 17 residues. Trimming stripped 4 bases from V and 1 base from J, with 17 bases between. The CDR3 loop is CASSSVAGGPSYNEQFF. The DNA of the CDR3 is TGTGCCAGCAGTTCAGTAGCAGGAGGGCCGTCCTACAATGAGCAGTTCTTC.

This clonotype was counted at least ten times. The chain recombines TRBV7-8 with TRBJ2-7; perhaps TRBD2 as D (5 bases). Per germline, CDR1 SGHVS and CDR2 FQNEAQ. Trimming stripped 5 bases from V and 4 bases from J, with 18 bases between. This CDR3 region has 15 residues. CDR3 DNA sequence: TGTGCCAGCAGCCCCACGGGGAGCCGGGCTTACGAGCAGTACTTC. It yields the protein CASSPTGSRAYEQYF.

As to this clonotype: The junction departs from germline at one end; a sequencing error may be responsible. The chain has TRBV6-1 and TRBJ2-7; D might be TRBD1 or TRBD2, each matching 6 bases. This CDR3 spans 16 amino acids. The V gene's germline CDR1 is MNHNS and CDR2 SASEGT. CDR3 nucleotides: TGTGCCAGCAGACAAGGTGGAGCCGGGGGCTCCTACCAGCAGTACTTC. It specifies CASRQGGAGGSYQQYF.

This clonotype was seen repeatedly, ten times or more. This rearrangement joins TRBV29-1 to TRBJ1-5; 11 bases line up with TRBD1. Germline CDR1 reads SQVTM; CDR2 reads ANQGSEA. V trimming: 4 bases; J trimming: 4 bases; junction bases outside the gene matches: 0. This CDR3 is 13 amino acids long. The CDR3 DNA follows: TGCAGCGTTGGGGACAGGGGGAATCAGCCCCAGCATTTT. Residues: CSVGDRGNQPQHF. The full variable domain, its missing parts supplied by reference TRBV29-1 and TRBJ1-5, is SAVISQKPSRDICQRGTSLTIQCQVDSQVTMMFWYRQQPGQSLTLIATANQGSEATYESGFVIDKFPISRPNLTFSTLTVSNMSPEDSSIYLCSVGDRGNQPQHFGDGTRLSIL.

V usage is TRBV4-2 and J usage is TRBJ1-2, with 11 bases matching TRBD1. The CDR3 is made up of 18 amino acids. Losses at the gene ends were 1 base for V and 3 bases for J; bases not matched to a gene: 10. Germline CDR1 is LGHNA and CDR2 is YNFKEQ. CDR3 loop: CASSQAPGQGVGDYGYTF. DNA for the CDR3: TGTGCCAGCAGCCAAGCGCCGGGACAGGGGGTCGGAGACTATGGCTACACCTTC.

This clonotype was counted at least ten times. The J gene is TRBJ2-7, the V gene TRBV20-1, with 9 positions matching TRBD1. The CDR3 is made up of 13 amino acids. V lost 6 bases to trimming and J lost 1 base; unmatched junction nucleotides: 4. Germline assignment: CDR1 DFQATT and CDR2 SNEGSKA (reference sequence). The CDR3 here is CSAGQGKSYEQYF. CDR3 DNA sequence: TGCAGTGCCGGACAGGGGAAATCCTACGAGCAGTACTTC.

This clonotype was found a few times. V is TRBV12-3 or TRBV12-4 and J is TRBJ2-1; D remains unclear. The germline V and J ends were trimmed by 1 base and 0 bases, with 7 bases remaining between them. This CDR3 has 15 residues. The CDR3 region has the DNA TGTGCCAGCAGTTTAGACGGCGTCTCCTACAATGAGCAGTTCTTC. This encodes CASSLDGVSYNEQFF.

This clonotype has at least ten counts. The rearrangement joins TRBV15 to TRBJ2-4, with 7 bases fitting TRBD1. This CDR3 has 15 amino acids. The germline gives CDR1 LNHNV, CDR2 YYDKDF (reference sequence). V shed 2 bases and J 6 bases; nucleotides not matched to a gene: 7. Written as DNA, the CDR3 is TGTGCCACCAGCAGACGACAGGGTCTGGGAAACATTCAGTACTTC. Amino acids: CATSRRQGLGNIQYF.

This clonotype has at least ten counts. The rearrangement links TRBV20-1 to TRBJ2-7; no firm D call. From germline, CDR1 is DFQATT and CDR2 SNEGSKA (reference sequence). The germline V and J ends were trimmed by 6 bases and 3 bases, with 18 bases remaining between them. This CDR3 region has 14 residues. CDR3 DNA: TGCAGTGCCACCCCCGTGGACGGCCACTACGAGCAGTACTTC. Translating gives CSATPVDGHYEQYF.

The V and J genes are TRBV9 and TRBJ2-2; 8 bases agree with TRBD1. The CDR3 is made up of 16 amino acids. The V and J ends lost 4 bases and 8 bases, in that order; junction bases with no gene match: 13. The germline V gene has CDR1 SGDLS and CDR2 YYNGEE. CDR3 in DNA: TGTGCCAGCAGCCCGACGGCCGACAGGGGTGGAGGGGAGCTGTTTTTT. Amino acids: CASSPTADRGGGELFF. The whole variable domain, filled in from reference TRBV9 and TRBJ2-2, reads DSGVTQTPKHLITATGQRVTLRCSPRSGDLSVYWYQQSLDQGLQFLIQYYNGEERAKGNILERFSAQQFPDLHSELNLSSLELGDSALYFCASSPTADRGGGELFFGEGSRLTVL.

Only a few counts were recorded for this clonotype. CDR3 DNA sequence: TGTGCCAGCAGTCGCGAAGGGACTAGCGTCGATACGCAGTATTTT. Protein product: CASSREGTSVDTQYF. J is TRBJ2-3 and V is TRBV6-1; the match to TRBD2 covers 10 bases. CDR1 and CDR2 from the germline V gene are MNHNS and SASEGT. This CDR3 has 15 residues. Germline trimming cut 5 bases from V and 6 bases from J; bases unmatched to any gene: 8.

This clonotype occurred once. The chain is built from TRBV29-1 and TRBJ2-3; 9 bases line up with TRBD2. The CDR3 length is 14 residues. In germline, CDR1 is SQVTM, CDR2 ANQGSEA. With 6 bases clipped from V and 2 bases from J, the junction kept 6 bases outside the gene matches. The CDR3 bases are TGCAGCGTGCCGACTAGCGGTCCCACAGATACGCAGTATTTT. Protein sequence: CSVPTSGPTDTQYF.

This clonotype was detected ten times or more. This chain uses TRBV27 with TRBJ2-1, with D hard to call. With 4 bases removed from V and 8 bases from J, the gap between germline ends came to 15 bases. This CDR3 contains 14 residues. In germline, CDR1 is MNHEY, CDR2 SMNVEV (reference sequence). The CDR3 coding sequence is TGTGCCAGCAGTTATGTAGGACGTATGGATGAGCAGTTCTTC. It yields the protein CASSYVGRMDEQFF.